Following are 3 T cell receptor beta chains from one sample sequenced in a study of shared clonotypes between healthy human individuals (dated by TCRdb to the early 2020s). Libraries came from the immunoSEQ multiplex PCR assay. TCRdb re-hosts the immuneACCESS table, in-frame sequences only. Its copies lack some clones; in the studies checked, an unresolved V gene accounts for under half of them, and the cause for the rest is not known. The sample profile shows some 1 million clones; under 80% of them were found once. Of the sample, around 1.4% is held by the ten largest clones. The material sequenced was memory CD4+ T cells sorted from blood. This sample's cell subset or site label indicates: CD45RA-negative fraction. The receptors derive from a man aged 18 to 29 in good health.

The CDR3 DNA reads as TGTGCCAGCAGTTCTACGGGACTCCGCTTCGGTGAGCAGTTCTTC. It encodes CASSSTGLRFGEQFF. V and J are TRBV7-2 and TRBJ2-1; weak D call: TRBD2 (6 bases). Trimming left V 6 bases short and J 9 bases short, with 21 bases between. Per germline, CDR1 SGHTA and CDR2 FQGNSA. This CDR3 has 15 amino acids.

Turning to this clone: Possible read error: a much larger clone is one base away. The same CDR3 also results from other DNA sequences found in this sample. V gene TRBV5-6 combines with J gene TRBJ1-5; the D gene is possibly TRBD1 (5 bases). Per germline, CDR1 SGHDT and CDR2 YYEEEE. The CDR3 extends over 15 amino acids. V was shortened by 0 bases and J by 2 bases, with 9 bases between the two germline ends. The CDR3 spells CASSLGGTGNQPQHF. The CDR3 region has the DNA TGTGCCAGCAGCTTGGGAGGGACGGGCAATCAGCCCCAGCATTTT.

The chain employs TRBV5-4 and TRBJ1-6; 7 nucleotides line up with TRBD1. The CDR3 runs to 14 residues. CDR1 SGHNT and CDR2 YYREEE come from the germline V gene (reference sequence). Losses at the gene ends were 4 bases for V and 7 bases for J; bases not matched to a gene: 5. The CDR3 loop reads CASSTTGENSPLHF. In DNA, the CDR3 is TGTGCCAGCAGCACTACAGGGGAGAATTCACCCCTCCACTTT. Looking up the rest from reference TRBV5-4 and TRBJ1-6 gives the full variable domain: ETGVTQSPTHLIKTRGQQVTLRCSSQSGHNTVSWYQQALGQGPQFIFQYYREEENGRGNFPPRFSGLQFPNYSSELNVNALELDDSALYLCASSTTGENSPLHFGNGTRLTVT.